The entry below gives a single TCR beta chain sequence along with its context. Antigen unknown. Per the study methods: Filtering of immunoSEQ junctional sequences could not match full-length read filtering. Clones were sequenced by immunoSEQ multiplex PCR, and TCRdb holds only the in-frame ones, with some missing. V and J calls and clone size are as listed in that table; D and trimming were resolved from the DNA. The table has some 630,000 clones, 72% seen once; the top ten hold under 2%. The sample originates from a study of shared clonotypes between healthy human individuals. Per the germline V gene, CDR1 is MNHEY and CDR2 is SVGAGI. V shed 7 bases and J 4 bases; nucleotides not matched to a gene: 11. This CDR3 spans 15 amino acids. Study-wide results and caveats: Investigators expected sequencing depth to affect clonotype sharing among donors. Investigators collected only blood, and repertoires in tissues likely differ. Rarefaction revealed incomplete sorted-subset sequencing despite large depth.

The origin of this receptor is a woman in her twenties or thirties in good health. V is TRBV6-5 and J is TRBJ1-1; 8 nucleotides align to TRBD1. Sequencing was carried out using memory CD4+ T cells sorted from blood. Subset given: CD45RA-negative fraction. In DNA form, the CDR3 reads TGTGCCAGCACAGACATGACAGGGGCTCGCACTGAAGCTTTCTTT. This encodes CASTDMTGARTEAFF.